What follows are 13 T cell receptor beta chains derived from one specimen sequenced in a study of T cell changes during pregnancy in multiple sclerosis. Clones were sequenced by immunoSEQ multiplex PCR, and TCRdb holds only the in-frame ones, with some missing. The sample consists of over 35,000 clones, around 91% of them appearing once. The sample here was CD8+ T cells from peripheral blood mononuclear cells, taken in the first trimester of pregnancy. All receptors come from a female donor with multiple sclerosis, enrolled in a pregnancy study.

This chain links TRBV13 with TRBJ2-6, with TRBD1 as a possible D gene (6 bases). The CDR3 contains 15 residues. V was pared by 5 bases and J by 1 base, with 9 bases between. Germline assignment: CDR1 PRHDT and CDR2 FYEKMQ (reference sequence). The CDR3 sequence: CASSVQGSGANVLTF. In DNA, the CDR3 is TGTGCCAGCAGCGTACAGGGTTCTGGGGCCAACGTCCTGACTTTC.

The CDR3: CSVERGRGQYF. The DNA of the CDR3 is TGCAGCGTTGAAAGGGGGAGAGGGCAGTACTTC. This rearrangement joins TRBV29-1 to TRBJ2-7, with a weak D call TRBD1 (6 bases). CDR1 SQVTM and CDR2 ANQGSEA come from the germline V gene. V was pared by 2 bases and J by 9 bases, with 11 bases between. CDR3 length: 11 residues.

The chain has TRBV19 and TRBJ2-7, with 14 bases aligning to TRBD2. With 5 bases clipped from V and 2 bases from J, the junction kept 8 bases outside the gene matches. The germline gives CDR1 LNHDA, CDR2 SQIVND (reference sequence). The CDR3 totals 17 residues. The CDR3 region is CASSVGLAGATAYEQYF. CDR3 coding DNA: TGTGCCAGTAGTGTGGGACTAGCGGGGGCGACCGCCTACGAGCAGTACTTC.

The chain employs TRBV30 and TRBJ1-1, with TRBD1 as a possible D gene (5 bases). From germline, CDR1 is GTSNPN and CDR2 SVGIG (reference sequence). The V and J ends lost 4 bases and 1 base respectively, with 10 bases between them. The CDR3 runs 13 residues. CDR3 residues: CAWTAGWNTEAFF. As DNA, the CDR3 is TGTGCCTGGACTGCAGGGTGGAACACTGAAGCTTTCTTT.

J is TRBJ2-1 and V is TRBV7-2; D is unresolved. V lost 9 bases and J lost 0, with 15 bases in between. Germline loops: CDR1 SGHTA, CDR2 FQGNSA. This CDR3 is built from 15 residues. CDR3 coding DNA: TGTGCCAGTTTCGTTCAGCGTAGCTCCTACAATGAGCAGTTCTTC. The encoded protein is CASFVQRSSYNEQFF.

The chain has TRBV7-9 and TRBJ1-1; the match to TRBD1 covers 7 bases. Germline V gives CDR1 SEHNR, CDR2 FQNEAQ (reference sequence). This CDR3 region has 16 residues. V shed 4 bases, J shed 0 bases, and the junction held 8 bases outside the gene matches. In nucleotides, the CDR3 is TGTGCCAGCAGCTCCTGGGACAGCTTTATGAACACTGAAGCTTTCTTT. Translated, it gives CASSSWDSFMNTEAFF. The full variable domain, its missing parts supplied by reference TRBV7-9 and TRBJ1-1, is DTGVSQNPRHKITKRGQNVTFRCDPISEHNRLYWYRQTLGQGPEFLTYFQNEAQLEKSRLLSDRFSAERPKGSFSTLEIQRTEQGDSAMYLCASSSWDSFMNTEAFFGQGTRLTVV.

The rearrangement links TRBV18 to TRBJ1-1; TRBD1 might be the D (5 bases). CDR1 and CDR2 from the germline V gene are KGHSH and LQKENI. CDR3 length: 14 amino acids. The V end was cut by 2 bases, the J end by 4 bases, with 11 bases between. In nucleotides, the CDR3 is TGTGCCAGCTCACCATCCCGGGGGAGCACTGAAGCTTTCTTT. Residues: CASSPSRGSTEAFF.

V and J are TRBV10-3 and TRBJ2-7; TRBD1 matches at 8 bases. V trimming: 5 bases; J trimming: 2 bases; junction bases outside the gene matches: 2. This CDR3 is 13 amino acids long. The V gene's germline CDR1 is ENHRY and CDR2 SYGVKD. CDR3 nucleotide sequence: TGTGCCATCAGTCGACAGGGGACCTACGAGCAGTACTTC. It yields the protein CAISRQGTYEQYF.

V is TRBV19 and J is TRBJ2-3, with a tentative D call TRBD1 (5 bases). Trimming pared 5 bases from V and 3 bases from J, leaving 9 bases between. The CDR3 has 13 amino acids. The germline V gene has CDR1 LNHDA and CDR2 SQIVND (reference sequence). The DNA for the CDR3 is TGTGCCAGTAGTCAGGGTTGGACAGATACGCAGTATTTT. It codes for CASSQGWTDTQYF.

J is TRBJ1-1 and V is TRBV11-3; D is unclear. Looked up from germline, CDR1 is SGHNT and CDR2 is YENEEA. The CDR3 spans 13 residues. V lost 3 bases and J lost 0, with 5 bases in between. The CDR3: CASSFGLNTEAFF. DNA of the CDR3: TGTGCCAGCAGCTTCGGGTTGAACACTGAAGCTTTCTTT.

The chain uses TRBV6-5 and TRBJ1-2, with TRBD1 matching 7 bases. The ends lost 9 bases at V and 4 bases at J; junction bases unmatched: 11. Germline V lookup: CDR1 MNHEY, CDR2 SVGAGI. This CDR3 has 14 amino acids. The CDR3 region is CASRQGSTIYGYTF. In DNA form, the CDR3 reads TGTGCCAGTCGACAGGGCTCGACCATCTATGGCTACACCTTC.

In this sample, this clone turned up once. This rearrangement joins TRBV7-9 to TRBJ1-1, with D possibly TRBD1 on 5 matching bases. The germline CDR1 and CDR2 sequences are SEHNR and FQNEAQ (reference sequence). The CDR3 contains 12 residues. V lost 8 bases to trimming and J lost 3 bases, with 10 bases between them. The CDR3 nucleotides read TGTGCCAGCCGGGGGACGGACACTGAAGCTTTCTTT. Its protein is CASRGTDTEAFF.

V gene TRBV6-1 combines with J gene TRBJ2-7; D is possibly TRBD1 (5 bases). This CDR3 region has 16 residues. Germline V gene data show CDR1 as MNHNS and CDR2 as SASEGT. The germline V and J ends were trimmed by 2 bases and 4 bases, with 18 bases remaining between them. This chain's CDR3 is CASSEIQGYVGYEQYF. CDR3 DNA: TGTGCCAGCAGTGAAATTCAGGGTTACGTCGGGTACGAGCAGTACTTC.